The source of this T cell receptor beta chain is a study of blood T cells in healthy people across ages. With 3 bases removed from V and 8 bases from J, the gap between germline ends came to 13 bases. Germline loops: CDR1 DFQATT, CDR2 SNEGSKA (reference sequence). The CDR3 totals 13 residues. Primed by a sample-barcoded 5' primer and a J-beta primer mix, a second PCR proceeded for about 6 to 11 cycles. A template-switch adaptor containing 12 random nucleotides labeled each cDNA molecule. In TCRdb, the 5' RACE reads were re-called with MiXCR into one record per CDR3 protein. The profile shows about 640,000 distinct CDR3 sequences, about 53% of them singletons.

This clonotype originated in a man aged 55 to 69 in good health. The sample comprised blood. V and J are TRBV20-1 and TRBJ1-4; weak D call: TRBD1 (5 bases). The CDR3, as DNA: TGCAGTGCTAGTGAGGGGCGAAGGGAAAAACTGTTTTTT. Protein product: CSASEGRREKLFF.